This TCR beta chain derives from a study of blood T cell repertoires in COVID-19. Overall study: The United States, Italy and Spain provided the acute and convalescent COVID-19 samples. T cells, B-cell-depleted T cells, or PBMCs provided the cDNA or gDNA that served as material.

The junction had 8 bases not matched to a gene; V was cut back by 6 bases and J by 6 bases. CDR3 length: 14 amino acids. The V gene's germline CDR1 is SNHLY and CDR2 FYNNEI. Measured with immunoSEQ multiplex PCR; TCRdb has only the in-frame clones, and not every one. The profile shows around 250,000 clones, less than 90% of them singletons. The chain joins TRBV2 to TRBJ2-1; 7 bases fit TRBD2. Sequencing was carried out using peripheral blood. The origin of this receptor is a middle-aged woman who had recovered from COVID-19. The CDR3 bases are TGTGCCAGCAGCCGGCGGGGAGGGCTCAATGAGCAGTTCTTC. It is translated as CASSRRGGLNEQFF.